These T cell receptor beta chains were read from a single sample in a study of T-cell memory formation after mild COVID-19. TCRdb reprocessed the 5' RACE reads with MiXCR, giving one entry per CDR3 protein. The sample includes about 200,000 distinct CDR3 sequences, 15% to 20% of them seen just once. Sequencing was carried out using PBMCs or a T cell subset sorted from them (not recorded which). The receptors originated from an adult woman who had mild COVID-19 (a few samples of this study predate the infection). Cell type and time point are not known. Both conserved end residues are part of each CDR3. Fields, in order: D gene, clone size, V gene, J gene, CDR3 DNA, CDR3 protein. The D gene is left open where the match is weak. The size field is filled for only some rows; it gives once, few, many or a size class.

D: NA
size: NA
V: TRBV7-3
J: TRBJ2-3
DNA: TGTGCCAGCAGCCCGATGGTCCCCGCAGATACGCAGTATTTT
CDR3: CASSPMVPADTQYF

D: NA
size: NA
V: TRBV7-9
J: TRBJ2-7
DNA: TGTGCCAGCAGCTTATCAGGCAGTACCTACGAGCAGTACTTC
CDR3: CASSLSGSTYEQYF

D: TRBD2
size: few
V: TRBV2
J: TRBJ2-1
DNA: TGTGCCAGCATCTGGACTAGCGGGAGTAATGAGCAGTTCTTC
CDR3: CASIWTSGSNEQFF

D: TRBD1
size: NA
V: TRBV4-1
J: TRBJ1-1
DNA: TGCGCCAGCAGCCAGCCCCGACAGGGACCGAACACTGAAGCTTTCTTT
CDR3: CASSQPRQGPNTEAFF

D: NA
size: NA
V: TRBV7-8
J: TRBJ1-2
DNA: TGTGCCAGCAGCTCCTCCAGGGGTGAGGAGACCTTC
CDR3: CASSSSRGEETF

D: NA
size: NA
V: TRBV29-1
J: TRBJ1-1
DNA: TGCAGCGTTGAAAAGAACACTGAAGCTTTCTTT
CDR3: CSVEKNTEAFF

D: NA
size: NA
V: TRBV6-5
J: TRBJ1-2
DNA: TGTGCCAGCAGTTACTCAGGGCAGTTTCCTGAGGGCTATGGCTACACCTTC
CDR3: CASSYSGQFPEGYGYTF

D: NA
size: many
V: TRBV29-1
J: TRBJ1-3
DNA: TGCAGCGTTGGTCAAGTAGCAGGCGCCTTTGGAAACACCATATATTTT
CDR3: CSVGQVAGAFGNTIYF

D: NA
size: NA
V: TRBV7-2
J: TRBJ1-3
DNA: TGTGCCAGCAGCTTTGGTTTCGGCTCTGGAAACACCATATATTTT
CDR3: CASSFGFGSGNTIYF

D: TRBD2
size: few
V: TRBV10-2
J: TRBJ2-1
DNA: TGCGCCAGCAGGCTAGCGGAGTACAATGAGCAGTTCTTC
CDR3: CASRLAEYNEQFF

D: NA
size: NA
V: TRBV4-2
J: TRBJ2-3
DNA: TGTGCCAGCAGCCAAGCCGTTACAGATACGCAGTATTTT
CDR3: CASSQAVTDTQYF

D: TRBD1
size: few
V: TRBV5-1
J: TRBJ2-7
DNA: TGCGCCAGCAGCCGGACAGGGACCAACTACGAGCAGTACTTC
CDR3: CASSRTGTNYEQYF

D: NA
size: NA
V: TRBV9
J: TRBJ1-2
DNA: TGTGCCAGCAGCGTAGTGGGAGGGCATGGCTACACCTTC
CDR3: CASSVVGGHGYTF

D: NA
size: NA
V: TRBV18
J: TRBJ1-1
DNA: TGTGCCAGCTCACGGGCCGAGGTAGACACTGAAGCTTTCTTT
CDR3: CASSRAEVDTEAFF

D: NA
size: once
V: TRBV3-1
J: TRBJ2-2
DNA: TGTGCCAGCAGCCACGGGACGAGCACCGGGGAGCTGTTTTTT
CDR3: CASSHGTSTGELFF

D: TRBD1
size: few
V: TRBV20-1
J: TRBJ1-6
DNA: TGCAGTGCTAGAGATAGGGACAGGACCCCCTTCTATAATTCACCCCTCCACTTT
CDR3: CSARDRDRTPFYNSPLHF

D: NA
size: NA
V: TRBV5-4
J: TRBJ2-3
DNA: TGTGCCAGCAGCTTGAAGATCGGGAGCACAGATACGCAGTATTTT
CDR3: CASSLKIGSTDTQYF

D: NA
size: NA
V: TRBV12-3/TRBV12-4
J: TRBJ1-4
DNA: TGTGCCAGCAGTTGGGCAGGCCCTGCAACTAATGAAAAACTGTTTTTT
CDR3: CASSWAGPATNEKLFF

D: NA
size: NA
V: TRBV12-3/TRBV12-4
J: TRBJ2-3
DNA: TGTGCCAGCAGTTTAGTAGGAGCGTATCCTACGCAGGGCACAGATACGCAGTATTTT
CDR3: CASSLVGAYPTQGTDTQYF

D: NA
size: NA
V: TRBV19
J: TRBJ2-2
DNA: TGTGCCAGTAGTATTTCGCACAGGGCGAACACCGGGGAGCTGTTTTTT
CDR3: CASSISHRANTGELFF

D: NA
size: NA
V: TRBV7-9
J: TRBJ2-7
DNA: TGTGCCAGCAGCCTGGCACAGGTTAGTCCCTACGAGCAGTACTTC
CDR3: CASSLAQVSPYEQYF

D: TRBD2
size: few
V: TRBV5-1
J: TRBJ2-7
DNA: TGCGCCAGCAGCTTGGATGGACTAGCGGGAGAAGTGTCCTACGAGCAGTACTTC
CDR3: CASSLDGLAGEVSYEQYF

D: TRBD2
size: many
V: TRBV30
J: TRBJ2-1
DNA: TGTGCCTGGAGTGTACCAGGACTAGCCCTTGAGCAGTTCTTC
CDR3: CAWSVPGLALEQFF

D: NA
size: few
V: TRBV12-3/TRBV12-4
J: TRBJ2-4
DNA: TGTGCCAGCAGTTTAGACTCTCAGGGGTGGATAGCCAAAAACATTCAGTACTTC
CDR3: CASSLDSQGWIAKNIQYF

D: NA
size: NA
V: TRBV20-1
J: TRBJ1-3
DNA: TGCAGTGCTAGGTCCGGACCTGGAAACACCATATATTTT
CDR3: CSARSGPGNTIYF

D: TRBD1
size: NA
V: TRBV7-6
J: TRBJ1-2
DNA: TGTGCCAGCAGCTTAGCGACAGGGGGCCATGGCTACACCTTC
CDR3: CASSLATGGHGYTF

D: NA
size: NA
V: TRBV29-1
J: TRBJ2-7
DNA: TGCAGCGTCAGGAACCACCGAACCTACGAGCAGTACTTC
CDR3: CSVRNHRTYEQYF

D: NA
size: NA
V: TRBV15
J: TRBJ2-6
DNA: TGTGCCACCAGCACAGCCGGTCCTGGGGCCAACGTCCTGACTTTC
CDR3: CATSTAGPGANVLTF

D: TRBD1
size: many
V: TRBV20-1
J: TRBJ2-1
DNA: TGCAGTGCTACCACTTTAGACAGGGCCGATGAGCAGTTCTTC
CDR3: CSATTLDRADEQFF

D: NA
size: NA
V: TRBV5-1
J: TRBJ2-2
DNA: TGCGCCAGCAGCTACCTCGACTTGGGCACCGGGGAGCTGTTTTTT
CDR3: CASSYLDLGTGELFF

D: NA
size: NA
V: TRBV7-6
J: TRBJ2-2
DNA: TGTGCCAGCAGCCCTTGGGACCGGAACACCGGGGAGCTGTTTTTT
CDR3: CASSPWDRNTGELFF

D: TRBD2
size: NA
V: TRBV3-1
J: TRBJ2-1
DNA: TGTGCCAGCAGCCAGGGATCGGGACTAGGGCACAATGAGCAGTTCTTC
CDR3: CASSQGSGLGHNEQFF

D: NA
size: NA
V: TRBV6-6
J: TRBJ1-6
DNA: TGTGCCAGCAGTGTTTCACCGGGGCGAGATAATTCACCCCTCCACTTT
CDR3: CASSVSPGRDNSPLHF

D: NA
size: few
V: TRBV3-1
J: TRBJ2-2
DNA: TGTGCCAGCAGCCAAGCCCTTGTCGGGGAGCTGTTTTTT
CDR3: CASSQALVGELFF

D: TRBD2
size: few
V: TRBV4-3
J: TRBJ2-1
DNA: TGCGCCAGCAGCCAACAAGGGACTAAGTACAATGAGCAGTTCTTC
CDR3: CASSQQGTKYNEQFF

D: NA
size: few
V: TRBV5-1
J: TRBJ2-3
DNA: TGCGCCAGCAGTTCGTTCGGGAATACACACACAGATACGCAGTATTTT
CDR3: CASSSFGNTHTDTQYF

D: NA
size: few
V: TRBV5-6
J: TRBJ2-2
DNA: TGTGCCAGCAGCTCCGGGGTTAACGGGGAGCTGTTTTTT
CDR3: CASSSGVNGELFF

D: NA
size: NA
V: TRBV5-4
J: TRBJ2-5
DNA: TGTGCCAGCGGAAAGGACTCCCAAGAGACCCAGTACTTC
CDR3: CASGKDSQETQYF

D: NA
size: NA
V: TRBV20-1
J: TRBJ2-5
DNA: TGCAGTGCTGAAGAGGGTCTCCACACGGAGACCCAGTACTTC
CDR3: CSAEEGLHTETQYF

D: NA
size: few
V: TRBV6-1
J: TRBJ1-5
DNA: TGTGCCAGCATAAGAGAAGGCAATCAGCCCCAGCATTTT
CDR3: CASIREGNQPQHF

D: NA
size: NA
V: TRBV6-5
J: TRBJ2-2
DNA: TGTGCCAGCAGTTACGGTCGGCAAGGAACCGGGGAGCTGTTTTTT
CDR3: CASSYGRQGTGELFF

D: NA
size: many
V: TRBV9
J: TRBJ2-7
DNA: TGTGCCAGCAGCCCTACAGACTTCTCCTACGAGCAGTACTTC
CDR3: CASSPTDFSYEQYF

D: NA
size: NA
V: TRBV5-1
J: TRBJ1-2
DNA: TGCGCCAGCTCCCCAGGGAACTATGGCTACACCTTC
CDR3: CASSPGNYGYTF

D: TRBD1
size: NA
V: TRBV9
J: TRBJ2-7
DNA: TGTGCCAGCAGTAAAACCGGGACAGCCTCCTACGAGCAGTACTTC
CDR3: CASSKTGTASYEQYF

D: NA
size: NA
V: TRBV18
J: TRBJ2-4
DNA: TGTGCCAGCTCACCACCGGTAGGGGTGGCCAAAAACATTCAGTACTTC
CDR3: CASSPPVGVAKNIQYF

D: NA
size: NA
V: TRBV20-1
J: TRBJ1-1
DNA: TGCAGTGCTAGAGATCTTCAGATAGGGGAAGCTTTCTTT
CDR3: CSARDLQIGEAFF

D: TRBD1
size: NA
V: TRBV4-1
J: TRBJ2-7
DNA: TGCGCCAGCAGCTTACAGGGGGGCCCCTACGAGCAGTACTTC
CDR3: CASSLQGGPYEQYF

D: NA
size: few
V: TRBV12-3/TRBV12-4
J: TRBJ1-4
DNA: TGTGCCAGCAAGAGGGGGTCAGGGAATGAAAAACTGTTTTTT
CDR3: CASKRGSGNEKLFF

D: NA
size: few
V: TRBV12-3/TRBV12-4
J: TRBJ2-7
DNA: TGTGCCAGCAGTCCCCGTAGGGCTGGAGAGCAGTACTTC
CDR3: CASSPRRAGEQYF

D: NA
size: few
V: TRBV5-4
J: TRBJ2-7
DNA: TGTGCCAGCACGAGTCTGAACGGCGAGCAGTACTTC
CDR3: CASTSLNGEQYF

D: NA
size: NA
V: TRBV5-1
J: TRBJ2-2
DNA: TGCGCCAGGAGCTTGCGACCGGGGGCGAACACCGGGGAGCTGTTTTTT
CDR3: CARSLRPGANTGELFF

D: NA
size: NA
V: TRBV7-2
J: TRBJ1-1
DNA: TGTGCCAGCAGGCGGGGGGGTCCTATGAACACTGAAGCTTTCTTT
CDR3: CASRRGGPMNTEAFF

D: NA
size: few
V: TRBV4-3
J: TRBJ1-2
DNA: TGCGCCAGCAGCCAAGATCTGGGCCCTTCCGGGGGCTACACCTTC
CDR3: CASSQDLGPSGGYTF

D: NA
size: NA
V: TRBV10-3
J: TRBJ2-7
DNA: TGTGCCATCAGTGATAAGGGATCCGACTACGAGCAGTACTTC
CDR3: CAISDKGSDYEQYF

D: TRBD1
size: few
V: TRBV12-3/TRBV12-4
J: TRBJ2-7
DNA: TGTGCCAGCAGTTCACTAACCGGGACAGGGCTTTACGAGCAGTACTTC
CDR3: CASSSLTGTGLYEQYF